This TCR beta chain was sequenced in a study of blood T cell repertoires in COVID-19. Study-level information: The origin of the acute and convalescent COVID-19 samples was the United States, Italy and Spain. In each case, the material was cDNA or gDNA derived from T cells, B-cell-depleted T cells, or PBMCs.

Per the original data handling: The assay estimated nucleated cells by amplifying reference gene primers. Assay used: immunoSEQ multiplex PCR; TCRdb lists only in-frame clones, some missing. The D gene and trimming were derived from the DNA, and the V and J assignments and clone size from that table. The sample carries tens of thousands of clones, about 86% recorded once. The germline V gene has CDR1 SGHAT and CDR2 FQDESV (reference sequence). The CDR3 contains 16 residues. V lost 2 bases and J lost 0, with 10 bases in between. The rearrangement joins TRBV11-1 to TRBJ2-2; D gene ambiguous. The TCR was taken from a man between 60 and 75 years old with acute or convalescent COVID-19. The specimen was peripheral blood. The CDR3 bases are TGTGCCAGCAGCTTACTATCGTCCACGAACACCGGGGAGCTGTTTTTT. Amino acid sequence: CASSLLSSTNTGELFF.